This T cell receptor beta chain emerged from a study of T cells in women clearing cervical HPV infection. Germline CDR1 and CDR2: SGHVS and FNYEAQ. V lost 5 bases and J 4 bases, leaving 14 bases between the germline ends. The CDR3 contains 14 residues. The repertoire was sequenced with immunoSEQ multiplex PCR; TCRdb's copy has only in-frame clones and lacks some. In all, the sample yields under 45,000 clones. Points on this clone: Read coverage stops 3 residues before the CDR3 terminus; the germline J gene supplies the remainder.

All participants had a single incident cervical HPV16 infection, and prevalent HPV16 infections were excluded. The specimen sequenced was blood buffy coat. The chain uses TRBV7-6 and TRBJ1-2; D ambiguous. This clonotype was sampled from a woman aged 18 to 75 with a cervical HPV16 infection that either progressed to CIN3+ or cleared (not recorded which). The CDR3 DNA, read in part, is TGTGCCAGCAGCCCATGGACTGAGTCCTATGGC. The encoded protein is CASSPWTESYG. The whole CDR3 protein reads CASSPWTESYGYTF.